The present entry profiles one T cell receptor beta chain with its context. What this receptor recognizes is not known. The record has no base qualities; no much larger clone is one base away. Using the deep immunoSEQ assay, TCR CDR3 regions were amplified from genomic DNA by multiplex PCR. Genomic DNA extracted from each cell subset was distributed evenly over all wells of several immunoSEQ 96-well plates, and each plate served as one replicate. For sorted subsets, each replicate PCR was loaded with 200 to 250 ng genomic DNA, equivalent to 25,000 to 30,000 T cell genomes. The purified libraries were quantified using a Qubit 3.0 fluorometer, sized with a Bioanalyzer 2100, and then quantified again using the KAPA Library Quantification kit. Each immunoSEQ 96-well plate was sequenced on its own single-read 150-cycle Illumina NextSeq 550 flow cell. In the original analysis: The immunoSEQ output contained only junctional sequences without quality scores, so filtering could not match that applied to full-length reads. Sequences were annotated with PyIR, a Python wrapper for IgBLAST v1.9, using IMGT germline references to assign V/J genes and CDR3. Reads were removed for weak V/J assignments (E-value above 1e-6), missing CDR3, stop codons, out-of-frame junctions, or ambiguous translated residues. V3J clonotypes were defined by identical inferred V gene, J gene, and CDR3 amino acid sequence. The percentage overlap between two repertoires was calculated by dividing the number of shared unique clonotypes by the size of the smaller repertoire. Repertoire richness was assessed with RTK rarefaction, the Chao1 estimator, and Recon v2.1 estimates of unobserved clonotypes. Generation probabilities were computed with OLGA for all TCRbeta clonotypes obtained by the gDNA method from a handful of donors. This is the immuneACCESS table as TCRdb keeps it, with only in-frame sequences that have V and J called. A part of the clones is gone; compared with another copy, unresolved V genes explain less than half, and the rest is unexplained. V and J calls and clone size are as listed in that table; D and trimming were resolved from the DNA. The sample table contains some 300,000 clones; only one count was recorded for roughly 80% of them. The leading ten clones occupy about 10% of the sample.

A distance of 14 bases separates the germline ends of V and J, which lose 6 bases and 6 bases respectively. Counted from cysteine to phenylalanine, this CDR3 has 14 amino acids. The only DNA kept is the CDR3, 42 bases in frame from the first base. Taken from the germline V gene, the CDR1 and CDR2 loops are SNHLY and FYNNEI. The record originates from a study of shared clonotypes between healthy human individuals (dated by TCRdb to 2020 to 2021). In the study overall: Three men and a couple of women, aged 18 to 49 years, made up the cohort. Per donor, leukapheresis produced somewhere between about 0.94 and 10 billion PBMCs. Per donor, three plates each were used for CD4 naive and CD4 memory, two for CD8 naive, and one for CD8 memory. To estimate repertoire size and how much clonotype sharing occurs between individuals, the study deeply sequenced the blood TCR repertoires of five healthy adults. Libraries were prepared and TCR repertoires were sequenced by different laboratories using diverse techniques, in order to increase sequencing depth and limit assay-specific biases.

The donors were healthy, HIV-negative adults who had no recently reported acute infections or vaccinations. Every donor was a Caucasian adult residing in Nashville, Tennessee, USA. CD4+ T cells were enriched through magnetic negative selection, after which naive cells were positively selected on CD45RA and the remaining negative fraction served as the memory subset. Blood was collected by leukapheresis, and PBMCs were isolated by Ficoll-Histopaque density gradient centrifugation and then cryopreserved in liquid nitrogen vapor phase. Analytical flow cytometry was used to check the purity and quantity of every magnetically sorted T cell population. Genomic DNA was isolated from each sorted fraction and quantified by UV absorbance on a Nanodrop 2000c. Points the paper makes about the study in general: Because the study included a small number of donors, the genetic and exposure-history diversity represented was limited. Compared with non-shared clonotypes, the clonotypes found in all four sorted-subset donors had higher generation probabilities. When a handful of donors were compared, the shared fraction of clonotypes was 5% to 6.5% for naive CD4, roughly 3.4% for naive CD8, 2.3% for memory CD4, and under 0.5% for memory CD8. Based on pairwise subsampling, the degree of clonotype sharing among donors was expected to be affected by sequencing depth. Rarefaction of sorted-subset datasets indicated incomplete sequencing despite the large sequencing depth. Naive subsets generally had larger estimated clonotype richness than memory subsets did. Sampling was limited to blood, and TCR repertoires in tissue likely differ from TCR repertoires in blood.

This sequence originates from a man in his thirties or forties in good health. The specimen sequenced was memory CD4+ T cells sorted from blood. The sample's cell subset or site, from its label and the paper: CD45RA-negative fraction. The chain is encoded by TRBV2 joined to TRBJ2-2; the D gene is unclear. The DNA sequence follows: TGTGCCAGCAGAGACGACATTGTCGCCGGGGAGCTGTTTTTT. Protein translation: CASRDDIVAGELFF.